The T cell receptor beta chain under discussion was sequenced for a study of immune characterization of retroperitoneal liposarcoma. In regard to this clonotype: At one end the junction does not follow the germline gene, possibly because of a read error.

TCRdb re-analysed the PCR reads in MiXCR, keeping a single row per CDR3 protein. The data show approximately 11,000 distinct CDR3 sequences, about 50% seen once. The receptor comes from a female donor with retroperitoneal liposarcoma. The sequenced sample consisted of tumor tissue.

CDR3 loop: CARNAMGVSSEQYF. The CDR3 nucleotides are TGTGCCCGCAACGCTATGGGGGTATCCTCCGAGCAGTACTTC. This chain connects TRBV28 to TRBJ2-5; D is possibly TRBD1 or TRBD2 (5 bases each). The J call may be incorrect, as the DNA end agrees better with TRBJ2-7. The CDR3 covers 14 residues. CDR1 is MDHEN and CDR2 is SYDVKM in the germline V gene.